This T cell receptor beta chain was documented in a study of shared clonotypes between healthy human individuals. As for this clone: The antigen remains undetermined.

Broader study findings: The authors expected sequencing depth to affect clonotype sharing among donors. Large depth notwithstanding, sorted-subset sequencing proved incomplete by rarefaction. Estimated richness was generally greater in naive than memory subsets.

Clones were sequenced by immunoSEQ multiplex PCR, and TCRdb holds only the in-frame ones, with some missing. The table records roughly 2.2 million clones, 90% to 95% of them present only once. CDR1 and CDR2 (germline): SGHAT, FQNNGV. The CDR3 loop spans 15 amino acids. V gave up 0 bases and J gave up 0 bases, with 9 bases separating them. Sequenced input: naive CD4+ T cells from PBMCs. Subset defined: CD45RA+ positively selected. This TCR was sampled from a man between 18 and 29 years old in good health. Some clones in this sample may be carry-over from other donors' samples. This chain joins TRBV11-2 and TRBJ2-7; D remains ambiguous. CDR3 in DNA: TGTGCCAGCAGCTTAGAATGGGGTAACTCCTACGAGCAGTACTTC. This sequence encodes CASSLEWGNSYEQYF.